This TCR beta chain comes out of a study of T cells in Graves' hyperthyroidism and ophthalmopathy. Overall study: The blood sample was taken at first diagnosis, before treatment began.

V shed 5 bases, J shed 0 bases, and the junction held 5 bases outside the gene matches. The CDR3 is 15 residues long. Recently diagnosed hyperthyroidism of less than 2 months' duration affected patients aged 18 to 65. Amplification yielded TCR beta CDR3 regions, with RNA transcripts as the source. HTBI primers were the set used in a first-round RT-PCR of the TCR CDR3. TCRdb fed the multiplex PCR reads into MiXCR, producing one record per CDR3 protein. The sample lists a few hundred thousand distinct CDR3 sequences, 15% to 18% occurring once. This clonotype has just a few counts. This TCR came from a woman in her thirties with Graves' hyperthyroidism. The chain joins TRBV12-3 or TRBV12-4 to TRBJ2-3; 7 bases align to TRBD1. The sample taken for sequencing was blood. CDR3 protein: CASSIGTASTDTQYF. CDR3 coding DNA: TGTGCCAGCAGTATCGGGACAGCAAGCACAGATACGCAGTATTTT.